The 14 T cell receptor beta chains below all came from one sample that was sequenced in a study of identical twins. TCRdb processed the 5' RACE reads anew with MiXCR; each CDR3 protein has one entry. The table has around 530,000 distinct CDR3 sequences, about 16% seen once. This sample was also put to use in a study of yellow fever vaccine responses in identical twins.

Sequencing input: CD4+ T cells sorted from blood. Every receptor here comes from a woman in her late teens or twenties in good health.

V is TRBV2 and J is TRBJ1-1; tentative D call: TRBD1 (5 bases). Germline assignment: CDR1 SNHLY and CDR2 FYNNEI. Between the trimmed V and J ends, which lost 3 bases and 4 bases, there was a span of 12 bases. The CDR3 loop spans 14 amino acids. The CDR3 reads CASSDEGLGTEAFF. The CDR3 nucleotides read TGTGCCAGCAGTGACGAGGGGCTAGGCACTGAAGCTTTCTTT.

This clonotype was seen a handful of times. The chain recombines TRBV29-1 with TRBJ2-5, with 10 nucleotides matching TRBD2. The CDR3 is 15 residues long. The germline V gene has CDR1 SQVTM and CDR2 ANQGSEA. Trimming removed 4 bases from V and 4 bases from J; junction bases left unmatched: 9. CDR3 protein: CSVVLLAGEGETQYF. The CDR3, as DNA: TGCAGCGTTGTCCTCCTAGCGGGGGAAGGAGAGACCCAGTACTTC.

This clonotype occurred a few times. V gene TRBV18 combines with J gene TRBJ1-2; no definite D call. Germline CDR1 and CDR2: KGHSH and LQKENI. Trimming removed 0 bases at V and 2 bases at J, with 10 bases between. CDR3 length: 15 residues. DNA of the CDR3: TGTGCCAGCTCACCACCCTCTCAGAGGAACTATGGCTACACCTTC. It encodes CASSPPSQRNYGYTF.

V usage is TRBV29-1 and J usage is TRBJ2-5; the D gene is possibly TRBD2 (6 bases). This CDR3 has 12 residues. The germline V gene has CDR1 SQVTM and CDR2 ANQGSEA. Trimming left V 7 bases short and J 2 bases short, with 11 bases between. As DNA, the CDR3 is TGCAGCGCCGGGACTTTTCAAGAGACCCAGTACTTC. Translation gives CSAGTFQETQYF.

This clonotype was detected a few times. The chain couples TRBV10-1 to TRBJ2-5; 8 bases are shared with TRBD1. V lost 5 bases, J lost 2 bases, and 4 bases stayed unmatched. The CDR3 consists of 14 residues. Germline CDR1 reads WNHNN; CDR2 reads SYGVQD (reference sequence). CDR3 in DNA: TGCGCCAGCAGTCTGCACAGGGGGCAAGAGACCCAGTACTTC. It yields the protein CASSLHRGQETQYF.

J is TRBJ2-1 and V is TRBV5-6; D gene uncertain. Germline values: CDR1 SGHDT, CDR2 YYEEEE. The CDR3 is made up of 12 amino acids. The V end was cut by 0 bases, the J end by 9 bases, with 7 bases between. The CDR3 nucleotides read TGTGCCAGCAGCTTGGGCGATATTGAGCAGTTCTTC. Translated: CASSLGDIEQFF.

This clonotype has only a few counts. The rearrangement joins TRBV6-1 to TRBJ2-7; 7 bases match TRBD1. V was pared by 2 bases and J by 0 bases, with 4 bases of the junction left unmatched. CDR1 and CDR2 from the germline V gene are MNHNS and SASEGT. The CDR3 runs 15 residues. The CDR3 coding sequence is TGTGCCAGCAGTGAAACCAGGGACAGCTCCTACGAGCAGTACTTC. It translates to CASSETRDSSYEQYF.

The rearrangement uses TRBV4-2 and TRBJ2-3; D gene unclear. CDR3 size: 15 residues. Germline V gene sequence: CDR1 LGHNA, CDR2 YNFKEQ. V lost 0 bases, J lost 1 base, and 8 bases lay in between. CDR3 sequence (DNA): TGTGCCAGCAGCCAAGAGTTAGTAGGCACAGATACGCAGTATTTT. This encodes CASSQELVGTDTQYF.

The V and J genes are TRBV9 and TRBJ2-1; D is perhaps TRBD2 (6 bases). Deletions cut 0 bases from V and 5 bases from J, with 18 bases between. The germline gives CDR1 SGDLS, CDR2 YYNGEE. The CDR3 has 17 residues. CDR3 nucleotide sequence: TGTGCCAGCAGCGTAGGAGGAGGGCCCCCTACAGACAATGAGCAGTTCTTC. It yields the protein CASSVGGGPPTDNEQFF.

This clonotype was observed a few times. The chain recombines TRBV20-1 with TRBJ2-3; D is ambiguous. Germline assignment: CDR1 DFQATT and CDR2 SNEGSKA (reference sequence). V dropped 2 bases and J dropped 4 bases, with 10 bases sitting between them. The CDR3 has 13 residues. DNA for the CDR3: TGCAGTGCTAGACTCGAGCCCTCAGATACGCAGTATTTT. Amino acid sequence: CSARLEPSDTQYF.

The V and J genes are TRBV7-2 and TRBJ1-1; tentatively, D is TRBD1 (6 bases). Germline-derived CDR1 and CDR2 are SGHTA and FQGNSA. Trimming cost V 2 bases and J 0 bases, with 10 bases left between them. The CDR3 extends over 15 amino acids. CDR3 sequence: CASSLQGHLNTEAFF. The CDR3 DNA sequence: TGTGCCAGCAGCTTACAGGGGCACTTGAACACTGAAGCTTTCTTT.

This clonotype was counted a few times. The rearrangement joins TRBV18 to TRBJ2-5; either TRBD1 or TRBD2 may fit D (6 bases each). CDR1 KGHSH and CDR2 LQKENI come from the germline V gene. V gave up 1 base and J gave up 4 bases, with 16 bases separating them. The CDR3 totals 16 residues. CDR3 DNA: TGTGCCAGCTCACCACTTTCCGGGGGCGCGGGAGAGACCCAGTACTTC. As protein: CASSPLSGGAGETQYF.

The CDR3 nucleotides are TGCGCCAGCAGCCCAGGGCCGACAGCTCAAGCGTTGAATGAGCAGTTCTTC. It is translated as CASSPGPTAQALNEQFF. The chain joins TRBV4-1 to TRBJ2-1; D might be TRBD1 (5 bases). The CDR3 is 17 residues long. Trimming shortened V by 4 bases and J by 7 bases, and 23 bases separated the two germline ends. Germline lookup yields CDR1 MGHRA and CDR2 YSYEKL.

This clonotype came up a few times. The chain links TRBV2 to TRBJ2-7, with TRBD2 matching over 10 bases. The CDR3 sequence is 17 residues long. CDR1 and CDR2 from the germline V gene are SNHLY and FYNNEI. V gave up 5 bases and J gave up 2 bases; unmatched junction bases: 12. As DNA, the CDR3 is TGTGCCAGCAGTCCCCCCCTTAGCGGGAGGCCAACCTACGAGCAGTACTTC. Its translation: CASSPPLSGRPTYEQYF.